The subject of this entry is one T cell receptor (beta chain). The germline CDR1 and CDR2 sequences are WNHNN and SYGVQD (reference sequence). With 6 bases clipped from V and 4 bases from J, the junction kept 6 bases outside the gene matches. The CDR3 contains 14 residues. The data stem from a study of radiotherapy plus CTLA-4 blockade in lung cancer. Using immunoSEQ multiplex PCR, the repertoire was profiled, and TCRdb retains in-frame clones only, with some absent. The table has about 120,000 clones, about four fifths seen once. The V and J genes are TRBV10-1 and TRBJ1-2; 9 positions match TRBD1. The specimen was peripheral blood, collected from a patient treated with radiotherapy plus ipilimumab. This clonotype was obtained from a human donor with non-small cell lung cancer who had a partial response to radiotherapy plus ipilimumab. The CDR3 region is CASSRDRVPYGYTF. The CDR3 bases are TGCGCCAGCAGCCGGGACAGGGTGCCCTATGGCTACACCTTC.